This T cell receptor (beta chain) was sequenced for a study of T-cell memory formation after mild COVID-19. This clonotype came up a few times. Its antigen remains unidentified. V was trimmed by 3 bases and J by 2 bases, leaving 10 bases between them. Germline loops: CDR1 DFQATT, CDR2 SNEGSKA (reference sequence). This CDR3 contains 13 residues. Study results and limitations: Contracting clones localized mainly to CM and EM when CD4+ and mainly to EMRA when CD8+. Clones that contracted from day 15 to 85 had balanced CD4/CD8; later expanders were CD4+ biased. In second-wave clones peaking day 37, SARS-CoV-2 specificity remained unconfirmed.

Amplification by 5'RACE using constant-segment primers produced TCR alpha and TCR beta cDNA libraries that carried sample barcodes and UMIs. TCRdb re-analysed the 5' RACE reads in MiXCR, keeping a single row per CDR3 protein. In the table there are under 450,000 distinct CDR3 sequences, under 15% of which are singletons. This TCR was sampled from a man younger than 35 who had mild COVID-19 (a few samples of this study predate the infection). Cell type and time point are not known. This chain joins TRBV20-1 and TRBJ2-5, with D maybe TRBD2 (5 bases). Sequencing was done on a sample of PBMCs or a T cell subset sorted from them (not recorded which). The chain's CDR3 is CSASLAPQETQYF. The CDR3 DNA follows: TGCAGTGCTAGTTTAGCGCCGCAAGAGACCCAGTACTTC.